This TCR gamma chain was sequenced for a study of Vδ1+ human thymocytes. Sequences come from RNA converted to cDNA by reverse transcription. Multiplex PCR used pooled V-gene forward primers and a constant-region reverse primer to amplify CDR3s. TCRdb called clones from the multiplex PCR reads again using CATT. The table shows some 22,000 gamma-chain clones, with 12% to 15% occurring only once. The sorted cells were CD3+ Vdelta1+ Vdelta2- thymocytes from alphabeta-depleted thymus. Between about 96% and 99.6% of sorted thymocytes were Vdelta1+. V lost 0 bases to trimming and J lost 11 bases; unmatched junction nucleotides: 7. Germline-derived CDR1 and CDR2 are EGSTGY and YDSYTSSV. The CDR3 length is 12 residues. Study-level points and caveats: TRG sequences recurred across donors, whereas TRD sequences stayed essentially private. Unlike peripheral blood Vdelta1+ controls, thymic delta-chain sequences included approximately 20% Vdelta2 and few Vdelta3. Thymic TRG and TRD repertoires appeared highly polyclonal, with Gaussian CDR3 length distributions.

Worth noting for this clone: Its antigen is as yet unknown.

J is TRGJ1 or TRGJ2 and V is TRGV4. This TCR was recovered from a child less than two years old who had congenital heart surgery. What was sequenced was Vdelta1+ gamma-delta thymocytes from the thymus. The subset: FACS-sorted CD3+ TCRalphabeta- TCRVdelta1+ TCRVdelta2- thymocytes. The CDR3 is CATWDGPLQKLF. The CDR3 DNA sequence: TGTGCCACCTGGGATGGGCCTCTCCAGAAACTCTTT.